The 32 T cell receptor beta chains presented below share a single source sample, sequenced in a study of T cell changes during pregnancy in multiple sclerosis. Sequenced by immunoSEQ multiplex PCR; TCRdb stores in-frame clones only, minus some. The table records almost 50,000 clones, about 91% of them present only once. Specimen: CD8+ T cells from peripheral blood mononuclear cells, collected after pregnancy. The receptors derive from a female donor with multiple sclerosis, enrolled in a pregnancy study.

This clone was recorded only once. The gene calls are TRBV7-9 and TRBJ2-1; tentatively, D is TRBD1 (6 bases). Trimming cost V 3 bases and J 7 bases, with 16 bases left between them. The CDR3 runs 15 residues. Germline loops: CDR1 SEHNR, CDR2 FQNEAQ (reference sequence). CDR3 nucleotide sequence: TGTGCCAGCAGCTTGGGGACATACGGCCCTAATGAGCAGTTCTTC. Amino acid sequence: CASSLGTYGPNEQFF.

The chain employs TRBV12-5 and TRBJ1-2; D possibly corresponds to TRBD1 (6 bases). Germline V lookup: CDR1 LGHNT, CDR2 FRNRAP. The V gene lost 2 bases and the J gene lost 1 base, with 11 bases spanning the gap. This CDR3 region has 15 residues. CDR3 coding DNA: TGTGCTAGTGGTTTGAGGCCGACAGGTAACTATGGCTACACCTTC. Protein: CASGLRPTGNYGYTF.

The chain is built from TRBV5-6 and TRBJ2-7; a possible D gene is TRBD1 (6 bases). Germline V gene sequence: CDR1 SGHDT, CDR2 YYEEEE. V dropped 1 base and J dropped 4 bases, with 6 bases sitting between them. CDR3 length: 12 amino acids. DNA for the CDR3: TGTGCCAGCAGCTTGCAGGGGTACGAGCAGTACTTC. It translates to CASSLQGYEQYF.

The gene calls are TRBV6-6 and TRBJ2-7; TRBD1 agrees at 7 bases. V trimming: 1 base; J trimming: 4 bases; junction bases outside the gene matches: 7. Germline V lookup: CDR1 MNHNY, CDR2 SVGAGI (reference sequence). The CDR3 is 15 amino acids. CDR3: CASSYFPGTDYEQYF. The CDR3 nucleotides are TGTGCCAGCAGTTACTTCCCCGGGACAGATTACGAGCAGTACTTC.

This chain uses TRBV27 with TRBJ2-7, with D possibly matching TRBD2 (6 bases). The CDR3 runs 16 residues. The V end lost 5 bases, the J end lost 1 base, and 18 bases lay between the germline ends. Per the germline V gene, CDR1 is MNHEY and CDR2 is SMNVEV (reference sequence). The CDR3 spells CASSPLEEGNSYEQYF. The CDR3 DNA follows: TGTGCCAGCAGTCCCCTTGAGGAGGGAAATTCCTACGAGCAGTACTTC.

The chain combines TRBV27 with TRBJ2-3, with TRBD1 as a possible D gene (6 bases). CDR3 length equals 14 residues. V was trimmed by 5 bases and J by 4 bases, leaving 13 bases between them. CDR1 MNHEY and CDR2 SMNVEV come from the germline V gene (reference sequence). CDR3 amino acids: CASSHLDSADTQYF. In DNA form, the CDR3 reads TGTGCCAGCAGTCACCTGGACAGCGCAGATACGCAGTATTTT.

The V gene is TRBV27, the J gene TRBJ1-2, with 8 bases lining up with TRBD1. The V gene's germline CDR1 is MNHEY and CDR2 SMNVEV (reference sequence). CDR3 size: 14 residues. V shed 3 bases, J shed 6 bases, and the junction held 6 bases outside the gene matches. The CDR3 region is CASSFAGGADGYTF. In DNA, the CDR3 is TGTGCCAGCAGTTTCGCAGGGGGCGCGGATGGCTACACCTTC.

The chain is built from TRBV14 and TRBJ2-1, with TRBD2 as a possible D gene (6 bases). Germline V lookup: CDR1 SGHDN, CDR2 FVKESK. The V end lost 2 bases, the J end lost 3 bases, and 17 bases lay between the germline ends. CDR3 length: 17 amino acids. DNA of the CDR3: TGTGCCAGCAGCCAACCAGAAGGAACCGGGGGCTACAATGAGCAGTTCTTC. Protein: CASSQPEGTGGYNEQFF.

The chain is built from TRBV29-1 and TRBJ2-1, with 8 bases aligning to TRBD1. This CDR3 has 13 amino acids. The germline V gene has CDR1 SQVTM and CDR2 ANQGSEA. With V trimmed by 7 bases and J by 5 bases, 7 bases remained unmatched. This CDR3 is CSADRGANNEQFF. The CDR3 region has the DNA TGCAGCGCCGACAGGGGCGCCAACAATGAGCAGTTCTTC.

The chain recombines TRBV13 with TRBJ2-5; 9 bases are shared with TRBD2. In germline, CDR1 is PRHDT, CDR2 FYEKMQ (reference sequence). This CDR3 is built from 16 residues. With V trimmed by 2 bases and J by 3 bases, 7 bases remained unmatched. The CDR3 coding sequence is TGTGCCAGCAGCTTATTATCGGAGCGGGGGGAAGAGACCCAGTACTTC. This gives the protein CASSLLSERGEETQYF.

In DNA form, the CDR3 reads TGTGCCAGCAGCTTCGCGGGGAATGGAAACACCATATATTTT. As protein: CASSFAGNGNTIYF. This chain links TRBV5-4 with TRBJ1-3, with unresolved D. Trimming removed 2 bases at V and 3 bases at J, with 9 bases between. This CDR3 comprises 14 residues. The germline gives CDR1 SGHNT, CDR2 YYREEE (reference sequence).

The chain has TRBV5-6 and TRBJ2-3; D is uncertain. CDR3 size: 12 residues. Germline CDR1 SGHDT, CDR2 YYEEEE. Trimming shortened V by 0 bases and J by 5 bases, and 4 bases separated the two germline ends. The CDR3 region is CASSLDGDTQYF. CDR3 in DNA: TGTGCCAGCAGCTTGGACGGAGATACGCAGTATTTT.

The chain employs TRBV5-1 and TRBJ2-3; D is unresolved. V was shortened by 1 base and J by 1 base, with 4 bases between the two germline ends. The CDR3 totals 13 residues. CDR1 is SGHRS, CDR2 YFSETQ, per germline. In nucleotides, the CDR3 is TGCGCCAGCAGCTTGCTCGGCACAGATACGCAGTATTTT. This codes for CASSLLGTDTQYF.

The rearrangement uses TRBV19 and TRBJ1-4, with D perhaps TRBD1 (6 bases). The germline gives CDR1 LNHDA, CDR2 SQIVND (reference sequence). Trimming removed 4 bases from V and 3 bases from J, with 15 bases in between. CDR3 length: 16 residues. The DNA of the CDR3 is TGTGCCAGTAGTACCCCAGGGGAGGGAGCTAATGAAAAACTGTTTTTT. Protein: CASSTPGEGANEKLFF. Full variable domain (outside the CDR3, taken from reference TRBV19 and TRBJ1-4): DGGITQSPKYLFRKEGQNVTLSCEQNLNHDAMYWYRQDPGQGLRLIYYSQIVNDFQKGDIAEGYSVSREKKESFPLTVTSAQKNPTAFYLCASSTPGEGANEKLFFGSGTQLSVL.

The V and J genes are TRBV10-3 and TRBJ2-3; 8 nucleotides match TRBD2. The CDR3 extends over 19 amino acids. Germline CDR1 and CDR2: ENHRY and SYGVKD. The trim removed 6 bases at V and 0 bases at J, leaving 17 bases unmatched. The CDR3 region is CAIRNIREGRPTSTDTQYF. CDR3 bases: TGTGCCATCAGAAACATACGGGAGGGGAGGCCGACTAGCACAGATACGCAGTATTTT.

The chain employs TRBV6-1 and TRBJ1-4, with TRBD1 identical over 7 bases. J was trimmed by 8 bases and V by 0 bases; bases with no gene match: 12. Germline V gene sequence: CDR1 MNHNS, CDR2 SASEGT. The CDR3 loop spans 17 amino acids. The CDR3 here is CASSEATLSQGVEKLFF. In DNA, the CDR3 is TGTGCCAGCAGTGAAGCGACGTTATCGCAGGGGGTGGAAAAACTGTTTTTT.

CDR3 loop: CASSPGQGTYEQYF. The CDR3 DNA reads TGTGCCAGCAGCCCCGGACAGGGGACCTACGAGCAGTACTTC. This chain joins TRBV14 and TRBJ2-7, with 9 bases identical to TRBD1. The V gene end was trimmed by 4 bases and the J gene end by 2 bases; junction bases not matched to a gene: 3. CDR1 SGHDN and CDR2 FVKESK come from the germline V gene. This CDR3 has 14 residues.

This CDR3 reads CASSGDREEVRTDTQYF. The CDR3 DNA reads TGTGCCAGCAGCGGAGACAGGGAGGAAGTGCGGACAGATACGCAGTATTTT. The gene calls are TRBV5-4 and TRBJ2-3; perhaps TRBD1 as D (7 bases). CDR3 length equals 17 residues. V was trimmed by 4 bases and J by 3 bases, leaving 21 bases between them. Germline-derived CDR1 and CDR2 are SGHNT and YYREEE (reference sequence).

The chain links TRBV5-1 to TRBJ1-4, with TRBD1 as a possible D gene (6 bases). V lost 5 bases and J lost 3, with 14 bases in between. The CDR3 has 15 amino acids. CDR1 SGHRS and CDR2 YFSETQ come from the germline V gene. CDR3 sequence: CASREQGFSNEKLFF. DNA of the CDR3: TGCGCCAGCAGAGAACAGGGATTTTCTAATGAAAAACTGTTTTTT.

The V call is TRBV6-5, the J call TRBJ1-2; no clear D gene. The germline gives CDR1 MNHEY, CDR2 SVGAGI. Deletions cut 8 bases from V and 7 bases from J, with 8 bases between. This CDR3 has 10 residues. As DNA, the CDR3 is TGTGCCAGCTACCGAGGTGGCTACACCTTC. This gives the protein CASYRGGYTF.

The CDR3 loop reads CAATPGQGAWQPQHF. The CDR3 DNA follows: TGTGCCGCTACACCGGGACAGGGGGCTTGGCAGCCCCAGCATTTT. V and J are TRBV2 and TRBJ1-5; 12 bases line up with TRBD1. Per the germline V gene, CDR1 is SNHLY and CDR2 is FYNNEI. The V segment lost 11 bases and the J segment 7 bases; nucleotides outside the gene matches: 12. The CDR3 covers 15 residues.

The genes are TRBV7-6 and TRBJ1-6; maybe TRBD1 (6 bases). Germline values: CDR1 SGHVS, CDR2 FNYEAQ. The CDR3 runs to 14 residues. Trimming pared 3 bases from V and 6 bases from J, leaving 9 bases between. The CDR3 spells CASSLAGVNSPLHF. In nucleotides, the CDR3 is TGTGCCAGCAGCTTGGCAGGGGTTAATTCACCCCTCCACTTT.

The rearrangement uses TRBV19 and TRBJ1-2; TRBD1 might be the D (5 bases). Germline V gene data show CDR1 as LNHDA and CDR2 as SQIVND (reference sequence). The CDR3 has 16 residues. Deletions cut 5 bases from V and 1 base from J, with 17 bases between. CDR3 nucleotides: TGTGCCAGTAGTTCTTCCGACAGACCTTATAACTATGGCTACACCTTC. Protein: CASSSSDRPYNYGYTF.

The CDR3 loop is CATSRDYSSYNEQFF. In DNA, the CDR3 is TGTGCCACCAGCAGAGATTACAGCTCCTACAATGAGCAGTTCTTC. The chain joins TRBV15 to TRBJ2-1; no firm D call. V was cut by 0 bases and J by 0 bases, with 6 bases left in between. Germline V gene sequence: CDR1 LNHNV, CDR2 YYDKDF (reference sequence). This CDR3 contains 15 residues.

The rearrangement joins TRBV6-5 to TRBJ2-5; D gene uncertain. Deletions cut 2 bases from V and 1 base from J, with 14 bases between. The CDR3 has 16 residues. In germline, CDR1 is MNHEY, CDR2 SVGAGI. The chain's CDR3 is CASSYPSHDTQETQYF. As DNA, the CDR3 is TGTGCCAGCAGTTACCCCTCCCACGACACCCAAGAGACCCAGTACTTC.

This clone was seen a handful of times. The rearrangement joins TRBV6-4 to TRBJ2-2; TRBD1 matches 8 bases. J gave up 5 bases and V 5 bases, and 7 bases lay outside the gene matches. From germline, CDR1 is MRHNA and CDR2 SNTAGT. The CDR3 is 15 amino acids. This chain's CDR3 is CASSPGTGGTGELFF. The CDR3 DNA follows: TGTGCCAGCAGTCCGGGGACAGGAGGGACCGGGGAGCTGTTTTTT.

V is TRBV6-1 and J is TRBJ2-3; 8 nucleotides line up with TRBD1. After removal of 9 bases from V and 3 bases from J, the junction contained 8 bases not matched to a gene. The length of the CDR3 is 14 residues. Per germline, CDR1 MNHNS and CDR2 SASEGT. The CDR3 nucleotides are TGTGCCAGTCAGGGGGCGGTCGAGACAGATACGCAGTATTTT. Translation: CASQGAVETDTQYF.

V and J are TRBV2 and TRBJ2-1; perhaps TRBD1 as D (5 bases). Trimming pared 4 bases from V and 4 bases from J, leaving 17 bases between. CDR1 is SNHLY and CDR2 is FYNNEI in the germline V gene. The CDR3 totals 16 residues. CDR3: CASSGTPGWTYNEQFF. CDR3 DNA: TGTGCCAGCAGTGGGACCCCAGGGTGGACGTACAATGAGCAGTTCTTC. Complete variable domain (other parts from reference TRBV2 and TRBJ2-1): EPEVTQTPSHQVTQMGQEVILRCVPISNHLYFYWYRQILGQKVEFLVSFYNNEISEKSEIFDDQFSVERPDGSNFTLKIRSTKLEDSAMYFCASSGTPGWTYNEQFFGPGTRLTVL.

The chain joins TRBV7-2 to TRBJ2-5, with 8 bases aligning to TRBD2. Per the germline V gene, CDR1 is SGHTA and CDR2 is FQGNSA. V lost 6 bases to trimming and J lost 5 bases; unmatched junction nucleotides: 8. The CDR3 has 14 amino acids. The CDR3 here is CASRSLAVQETQYF. The CDR3 region has the DNA TGTGCCAGCAGGTCACTAGCGGTGCAGGAGACCCAGTACTTC.

In its sample, this clone was seen once. The chain combines TRBV27 with TRBJ2-1, with TRBD1 as a possible D gene (6 bases). V was clipped by 9 bases and J by 4 bases, with 13 bases between them. The CDR3 covers 13 residues. Germline-derived CDR1 and CDR2 are MNHEY and SMNVEV (reference sequence). The CDR3 loop is CASSLTGYNEQFF. The CDR3 DNA reads as TGTGCCAGTTCCCTAACAGGGTACAATGAGCAGTTCTTC.

V usage is TRBV27 and J usage is TRBJ2-1; TRBD1 might be the D (7 bases). V lost 2 bases and J 4 bases, leaving 12 bases between the germline ends. Germline CDR1 reads MNHEY; CDR2 reads SMNVEV (reference sequence). The CDR3 is 15 amino acids. This CDR3 reads CASSLKGAGYNEQFF. The CDR3 DNA sequence: TGTGCCAGCAGTTTAAAGGGGGCGGGATACAATGAGCAGTTCTTC.

The J gene is TRBJ2-3, the V gene TRBV13; TRBD1 aligns across 7 bases. The CDR3 sequence is 15 residues long. Trimming cost V 4 bases and J 2 bases; bases outside gene matches: 6. Per the germline V gene, CDR1 is PRHDT and CDR2 is FYEKMQ (reference sequence). CDR3 loop: CASSSDREYTDTQYF. CDR3 sequence (DNA): TGTGCCAGCAGCTCAGACAGGGAGTACACAGATACGCAGTATTTT.